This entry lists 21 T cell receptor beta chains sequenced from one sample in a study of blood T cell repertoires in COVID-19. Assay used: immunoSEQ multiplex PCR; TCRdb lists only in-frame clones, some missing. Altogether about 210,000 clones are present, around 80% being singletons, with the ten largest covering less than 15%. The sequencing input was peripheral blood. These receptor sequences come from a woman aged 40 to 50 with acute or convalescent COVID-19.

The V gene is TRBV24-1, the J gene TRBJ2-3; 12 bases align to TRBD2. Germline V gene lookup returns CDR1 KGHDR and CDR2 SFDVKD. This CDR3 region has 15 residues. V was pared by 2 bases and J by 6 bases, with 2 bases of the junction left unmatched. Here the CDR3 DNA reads TGTGCCACCAGTGATTCCGGACTAGCGGGGGATACGCAGTATTTT. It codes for CATSDSGLAGDTQYF.

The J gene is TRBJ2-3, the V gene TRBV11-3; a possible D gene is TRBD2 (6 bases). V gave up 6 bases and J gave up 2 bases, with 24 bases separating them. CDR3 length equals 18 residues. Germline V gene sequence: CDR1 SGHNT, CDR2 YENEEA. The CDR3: CASRSKGFGTPHTDTQYF. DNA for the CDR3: TGTGCCAGCAGGAGTAAGGGTTTCGGGACTCCTCACACAGATACGCAGTATTTT. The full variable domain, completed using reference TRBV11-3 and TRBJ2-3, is EAGVVQSPRYKIIEKKQPVAFWCNPISGHNTLYWYLQNLGQGPELLIRYENEEAVDDSQLPKDRFSAERLKGVDSTLKIQPAELGDSAVYLCASRSKGFGTPHTDTQYFGPGTRLTVL.

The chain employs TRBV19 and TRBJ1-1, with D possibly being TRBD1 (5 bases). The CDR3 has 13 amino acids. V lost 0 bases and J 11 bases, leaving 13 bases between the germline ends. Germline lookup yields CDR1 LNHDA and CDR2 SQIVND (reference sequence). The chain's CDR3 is CASSIDRRADAFF. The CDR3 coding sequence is TGTGCCAGTAGTATAGATCGCAGGGCGGACGCTTTCTTT.

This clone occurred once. CDR3 region: CAGTGVGTYEQYF. CDR3 sequence (DNA): TGTGCCGGGACAGGGGTCGGTACCTACGAGCAGTACTTC. This chain connects TRBV2 to TRBJ2-7; TRBD1 matches 10 bases. The CDR3 sequence is 13 residues long. Germline lookup yields CDR1 SNHLY and CDR2 FYNNEI. The trim removed 11 bases at V and 2 bases at J, leaving 6 bases unmatched.

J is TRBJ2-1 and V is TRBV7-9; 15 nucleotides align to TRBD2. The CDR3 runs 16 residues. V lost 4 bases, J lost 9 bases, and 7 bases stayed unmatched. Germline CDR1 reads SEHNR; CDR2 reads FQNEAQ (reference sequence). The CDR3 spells CASSSTGGLAGGEQFF. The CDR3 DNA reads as TGTGCCAGCAGCTCAACAGGGGGACTAGCGGGAGGTGAGCAGTTCTTC.

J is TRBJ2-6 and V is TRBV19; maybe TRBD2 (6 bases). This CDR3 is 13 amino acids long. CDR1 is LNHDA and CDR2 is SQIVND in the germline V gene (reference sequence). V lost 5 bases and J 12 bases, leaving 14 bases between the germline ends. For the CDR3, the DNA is TGTGCCAGTAGTTTGTGGAGGACTACCGTCCTGACTTTC. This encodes CASSLWRTTVLTF.

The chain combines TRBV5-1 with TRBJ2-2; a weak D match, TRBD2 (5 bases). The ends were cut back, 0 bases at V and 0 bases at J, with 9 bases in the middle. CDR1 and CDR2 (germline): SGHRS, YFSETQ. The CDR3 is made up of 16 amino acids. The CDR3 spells CASSLVVAPNTGELFF. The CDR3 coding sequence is TGCGCCAGCAGCTTGGTGGTAGCGCCGAACACCGGGGAGCTGTTTTTT.

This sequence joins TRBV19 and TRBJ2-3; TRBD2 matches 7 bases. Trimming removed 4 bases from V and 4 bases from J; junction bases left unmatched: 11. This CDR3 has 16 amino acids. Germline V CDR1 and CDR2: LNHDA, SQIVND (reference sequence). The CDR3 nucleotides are TGTGCCAGTAGTAAGCGGGACTCTCCTGGGCCAGATACGCAGTATTTT. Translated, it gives CASSKRDSPGPDTQYF.

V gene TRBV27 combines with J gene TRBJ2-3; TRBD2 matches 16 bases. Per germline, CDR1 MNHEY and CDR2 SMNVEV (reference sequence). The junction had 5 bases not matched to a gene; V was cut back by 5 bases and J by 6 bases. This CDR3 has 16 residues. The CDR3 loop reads CASSAGTSGGADTQYF. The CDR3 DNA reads TGTGCCAGCAGTGCAGGGACTAGCGGGGGGGCGGATACGCAGTATTTT.

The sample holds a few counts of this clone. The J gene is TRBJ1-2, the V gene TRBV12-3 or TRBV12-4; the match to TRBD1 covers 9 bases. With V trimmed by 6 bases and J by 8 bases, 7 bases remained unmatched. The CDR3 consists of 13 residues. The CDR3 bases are TGTGCCAGCAGCATTACAGGGGGCGCCGGCTACACCTTC. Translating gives CASSITGGAGYTF.

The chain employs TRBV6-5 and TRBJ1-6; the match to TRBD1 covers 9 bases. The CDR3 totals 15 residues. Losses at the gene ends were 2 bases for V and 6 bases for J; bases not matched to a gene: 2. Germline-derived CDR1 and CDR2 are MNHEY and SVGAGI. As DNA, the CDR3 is TGTGCCAGCAGTTACGCGGGACAGGGTAATTCACCCCTCCACTTT. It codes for CASSYAGQGNSPLHF.

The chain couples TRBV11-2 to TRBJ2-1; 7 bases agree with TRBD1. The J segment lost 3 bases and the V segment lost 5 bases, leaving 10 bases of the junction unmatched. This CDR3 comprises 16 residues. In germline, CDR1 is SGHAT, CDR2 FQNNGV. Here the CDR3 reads CASSLGTEMSYNEQFF. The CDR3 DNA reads TGTGCCAGCAGCCTCGGGACAGAAATGAGCTACAATGAGCAGTTCTTC.

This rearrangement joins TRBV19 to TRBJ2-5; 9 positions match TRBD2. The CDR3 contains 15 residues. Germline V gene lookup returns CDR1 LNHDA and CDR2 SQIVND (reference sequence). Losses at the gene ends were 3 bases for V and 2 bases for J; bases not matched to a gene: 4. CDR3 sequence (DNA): TGTGCCAGTAGTATTATCACTAGCGGGCAAGAGACCCAGTACTTC. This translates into CASSIITSGQETQYF.

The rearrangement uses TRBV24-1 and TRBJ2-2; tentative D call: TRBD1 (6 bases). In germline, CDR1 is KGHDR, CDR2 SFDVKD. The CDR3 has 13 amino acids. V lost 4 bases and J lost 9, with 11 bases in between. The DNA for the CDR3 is TGTGCCACCAGTGACTCTGGGGGCCGGGAGCTGTTTTTT. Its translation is CATSDSGGRELFF.

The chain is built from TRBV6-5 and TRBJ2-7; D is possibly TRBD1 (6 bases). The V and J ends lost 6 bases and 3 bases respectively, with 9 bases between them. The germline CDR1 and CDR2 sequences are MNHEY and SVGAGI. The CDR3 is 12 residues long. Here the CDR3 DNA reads TGTGCCAGCAGAGGACAGTTCTACGAGCAGTACTTC. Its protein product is CASRGQFYEQYF.

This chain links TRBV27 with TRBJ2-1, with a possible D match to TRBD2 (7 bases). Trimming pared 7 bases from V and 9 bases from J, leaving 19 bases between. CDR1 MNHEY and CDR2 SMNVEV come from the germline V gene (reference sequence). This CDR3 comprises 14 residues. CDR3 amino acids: CASTQASGGFEQFF. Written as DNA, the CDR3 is TGTGCCAGCACCCAAGCGTCGGGGGGCTTTGAGCAGTTCTTC.

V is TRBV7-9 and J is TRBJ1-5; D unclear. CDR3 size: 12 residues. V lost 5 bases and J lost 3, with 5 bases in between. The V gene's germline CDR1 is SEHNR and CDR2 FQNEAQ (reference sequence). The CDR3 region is CASSDYNQPQHF. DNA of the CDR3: TGTGCCAGCAGCGACTACAATCAGCCCCAGCATTTT.

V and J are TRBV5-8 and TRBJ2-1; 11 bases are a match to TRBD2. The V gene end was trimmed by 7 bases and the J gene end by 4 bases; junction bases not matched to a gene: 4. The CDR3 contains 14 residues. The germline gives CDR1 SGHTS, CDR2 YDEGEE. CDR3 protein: CASCTSGGYNEQFF. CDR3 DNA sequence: TGTGCCAGCTGCACTAGCGGGGGATACAATGAGCAGTTCTTC. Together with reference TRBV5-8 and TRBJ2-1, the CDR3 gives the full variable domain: EAGVTQSPTHLIKTRGQQATLRCSPISGHTSVYWYQQALGLGLQFLLWYDEGEERNRGNFPPRFSGRQFPNYSSELNVNALELEDSALYLCASCTSGGYNEQFFGPGTRLTVL.

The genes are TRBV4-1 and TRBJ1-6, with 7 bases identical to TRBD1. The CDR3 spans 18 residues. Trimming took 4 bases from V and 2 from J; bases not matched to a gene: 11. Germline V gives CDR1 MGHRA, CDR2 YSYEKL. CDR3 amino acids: CASSLHRGQLPYNSPLHF. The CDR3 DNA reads TGCGCCAGCAGCCTACACAGGGGACAGTTACCCTATAATTCACCCCTCCACTTT.

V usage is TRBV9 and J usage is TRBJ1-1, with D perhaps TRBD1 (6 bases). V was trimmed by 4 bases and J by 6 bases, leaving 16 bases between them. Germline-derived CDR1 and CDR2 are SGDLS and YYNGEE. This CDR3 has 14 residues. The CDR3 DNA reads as TGTGCCAGCAGCCCCTGGGGGGGCTCCCCTGAAGCTTTCTTT. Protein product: CASSPWGGSPEAFF.

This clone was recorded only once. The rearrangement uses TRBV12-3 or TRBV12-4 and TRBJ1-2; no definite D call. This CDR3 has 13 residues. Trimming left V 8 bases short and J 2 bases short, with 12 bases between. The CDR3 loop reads CASFVLGNYGYTF. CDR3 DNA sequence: TGTGCCAGCTTTGTTCTCGGGAACTATGGCTACACCTTC.